This entry is about one TCR beta chain. Its antigen remains unidentified. Base qualities are missing; no much larger clone stands one base away. The cysteine opens and the phenylalanine closes a CDR3 of 12 amino acids. The CDR3 DNA has 36 bases and is translated from base 1. V is cut back by 3 bases and J by 11 bases, with 4 bases in the junction unmatched. From a lookup of the germline V gene, CDR1 and CDR2 are SGHRS and YFSETQ. A patient counted as having stable Graves' hyperthyroidism if no progression to ophthalmopathy occurred over 18 months of follow-up. Hyperthyroidism patients were newly diagnosed, had a disease duration of under 2 months, and were aged 18 to 65 years. Exclusion was applied to patients with uncontrolled infections, other autoimmune diseases, pregnancy or lactation. Diagnoses were based on clinical symptoms, serum thyroxine and TRAb, thyroid ultrasound and orbital computed tomography. PBMCs were isolated from around 10 ml of fresh peripheral blood by Ficoll-Paque density gradient centrifugation. Total RNA was extracted with Trizol reagent, and quality was checked on an Agilent 2100 Bioanalyzer.

The data were obtained in a study of T cells in Graves' hyperthyroidism and ophthalmopathy (dated by TCRdb to the late 2010s). In terms of the full investigation: Peripheral blood was sampled at the time of initial diagnosis, prior to any treatment. To identify TCR V-J signatures that set the groups apart, the researchers used a discovery cohort of 100 patients, made up of approximately 43 with Graves' ophthalmopathy and 55 to 65 with stable Graves' hyperthyroidism. Prospective prediction of ophthalmopathy was tested in an independent validation cohort of 18 to 20 hyperthyroidism patients and some 17 patients who later progressed to ophthalmopathy. The 75 to 100 discovery patients were divided at random into training and test sets in a 7:3 ratio. In addition, the study compared T-cell repertoires in thyroid tissue and in blood from six Graves' hyperthyroidism patients. After blood sampling, hyperthyroidism patients were treated with methimazole at a starting dose of 30 mg daily, and ophthalmopathy patients were treated with high-dose intravenous methylprednisolone. According to the paper, TCR Vbeta CDR3 sequencing was carried out on over 130 peripheral blood samples, which came from around 43 ophthalmopathy, around 74 hyperthyroidism and roughly 17 progressor patients. The paper's findings and limits, for the study overall: A 13 V-J signature model separated ophthalmopathy from stable hyperthyroidism, with 87.88% sensitivity and roughly 81% specificity in cross-validation and 80%/75% in testing. Sample size was not statistically predetermined, and blinding of investigators to group allocation was not performed. Most expanded thyroid clonotypes (frequency above 0.001) were also found in blood, which suggests that blood repertoires may mirror thyroid immune responses. In validation, the model predicted progression to ophthalmopathy with approximately 71% sensitivity and around 72% specificity, a median of about 6.7 months before onset.

TCR beta CDR3 regions were amplified from RNA transcripts. A first-round RT-PCR of the TCR CDR3 used the HTBI primer set with the Qiagen OneStep RT-PCR kit. Libraries were constructed in a second round of multiplex PCR, after which size selection and purification were carried out. Paired-end sequencing of the libraries was performed with 100 bp reads on an Illumina HiSeq2000. The paper's data handling went like this. SOAPnuke was used to process the raw data, with reads discarded if the reads contained adapters or uncalled bases, had a mean Phred below 15, or lacked an exact constant-primer or identifier match. COPE v1.2.5 was used to merge the high-quality paired reads, and each unique nucleotide sequence was defined as a clonotype. Clonotypes were aligned to IMGT TRBV, TRBD and TRBJ reference segments using MiTCR v1.1. Only V-J combinations with frequency above 0.0001, covering approximately 99% of repertoires, were analysed. A TCS score was defined as the ratio of F50 (clonal expansion) to E x V (chaos), with BLOSUM62-based TCRdist applied between CDR3 peptides within each V-J. Welch's t-statistics and random forest reduced approximately 520 V-J features to roughly 13, which were used in a naive Bayes classifier (R e1071). The Morisita-Horn index was used to measure how similar the thyroid and blood repertoires were. TCRdb cleaned the public reads at Q25 with fastp, built clones with MiXCR and kept in-frame beta chains. Identical CDR3 protein sequences are pooled into one entry, listed with their most common genes and DNA. For this entry, the V and J calls and clone size follow TCRdb and not the study's own pipeline. The sample table shows roughly 800,000 distinct CDR3 sequences, and over 35% are seen once. Approximately 8.7% of the sample rests with the top ten.

Sequenced material: blood. The clonotype originates from a young man with Graves' hyperthyroidism. The V gene is TRBV5-1 and the J gene is TRBJ2-2, with 7 bases in between that match TRBD1. The DNA reads as follows: TGCGCCAGCAGCTGGACAGGCGATGAGCTGTTTTTT. It specifies CASSWTGDELFF.